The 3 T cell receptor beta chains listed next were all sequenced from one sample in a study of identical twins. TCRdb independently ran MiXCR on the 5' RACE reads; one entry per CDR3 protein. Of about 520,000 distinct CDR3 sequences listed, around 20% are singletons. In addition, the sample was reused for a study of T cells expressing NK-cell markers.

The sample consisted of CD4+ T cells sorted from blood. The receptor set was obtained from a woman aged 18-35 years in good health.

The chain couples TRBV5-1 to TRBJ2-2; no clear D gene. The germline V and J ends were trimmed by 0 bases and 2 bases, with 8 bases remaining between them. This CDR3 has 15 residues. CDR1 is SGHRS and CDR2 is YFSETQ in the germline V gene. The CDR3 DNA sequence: TGCGCCAGCAGCTTGGTTGGGGTCAACACCGGGGAGCTGTTTTTT. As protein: CASSLVGVNTGELFF.

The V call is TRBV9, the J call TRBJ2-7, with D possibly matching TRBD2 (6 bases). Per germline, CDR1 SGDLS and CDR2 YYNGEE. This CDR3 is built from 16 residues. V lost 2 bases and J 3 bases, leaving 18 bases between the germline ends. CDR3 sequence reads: CASSVQPRLELYEQYF. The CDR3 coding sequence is TGTGCCAGCAGCGTCCAACCCCGACTAGAGCTCTACGAGCAGTACTTC.

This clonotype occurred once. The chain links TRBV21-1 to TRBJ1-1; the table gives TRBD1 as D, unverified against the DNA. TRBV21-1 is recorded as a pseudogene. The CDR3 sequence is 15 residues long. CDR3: CASSKDGMQDTEAFF. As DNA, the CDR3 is TGTGCCAGCAGCAAAGACGGGATGCAGGACACTGAAGCTTTCTTT.